Here is one TCR beta chain with its context. PCR was performed using 60 Vbeta and 13 Jbeta primers. Only in-frame clones appear in the TCRdb table, and some are missing; sequencing was by immunoSEQ multiplex PCR. This table has about 160,000 clones, around three quarters appearing once. The sample originates from a study of cytomegalovirus exposure and HLA in healthy donors. The sequencing sample was made of PBMCs. The source is a middle-aged man in good health and CMV-seronegative.

The CDR3: CASSLGDFSGELFF. The CDR3 DNA reads as TGCGCCAGCAGCTTGGGGGACTTCAGCGGGGAGCTGTTTTTT. The rearrangement links TRBV5-1 to TRBJ2-2, with D possibly TRBD2 on 6 matching bases. The germline V gene encodes CDR1 SGHRS and CDR2 YFSETQ. CDR3 length: 14 residues. Trimming removed 0 bases at V and 7 bases at J, with 10 bases between.